This TCR beta chain originates from a study of cytomegalovirus exposure and HLA in healthy donors listed by TCRdb under 2017. Broadly, across the study: In an earlier analysis of 587 of the donors, 276 Gb of sequence data and 95 million to 130 million unique TCR beta sequences from about 179 million T cells were reported. An early release that covered 640 HLA-typed donors contained about 300 gigabases of sequencing data and tens of millions of unique TCR sequences. Of the roughly 420 genotyped donors, over 80% were placed in the genetic ancestry cluster associated with self-reported Caucasian donors. The study aimed to test whether signatures of past pathogen exposure could be identified by cataloging public T cell receptors. Using immunosequencing, the study profiled T cell repertoires from about 610 subjects and related those repertoires to cytomegalovirus serostatus. Along with the roughly 670-subject first cohort, a separate validation cohort of around 110 different subjects was used. The study combined high-throughput TCR immunosequencing, statistical association of individual TCRs with disease status, and machine learning to predict cytomegalovirus infection status. In a later analysis, previously published TCR beta repertoires from 666 donors were re-analyzed and high-resolution HLA genotyping was added so that TCR occurrence patterns could be studied. Rather than using new phenotypic data, the later analysis identified candidate immune exposures from TCR beta sequences and from how often those sequences occurred across donors. An earlier analysis of 500 to 650 of the donors applied high-throughput TCR beta sequencing to assess whether each TCR beta V gene segment acted as functional or pseudogenic. Donor age, sex, ethnicity and CMV serostatus were compiled alongside the repertoire data. Genome-wide SNP genotypes for about three fifths of the roughly 700 donors were used in a later genetic analysis, which treated that subset as a discovery cohort. All discovery cohort repertoires had been generated on a single sequencing platform. Both class I and class II loci were covered by HLA typing, at four-digit resolution. Typing coverage differed by locus: A, B, C, DRB1 and DQB1 were typed in roughly 620-640 donors, DQA1 in about 500, DPA1 in over 600, and DPB1 in roughly 470. About 5 DR-DQ haplotypes were handled as single units for association and clustering, since linkage in the cohort was strong. Across around 400 genotyped donors of the cohort, an average of about 240,000 unique TCR beta nucleotide sequences per donor were sequenced, and around 19% of those sequences were non-productive.

The cohort comprised 666 healthy bone marrow donors. At the time of sampling, every cohort member was nominally healthy, though immune exposures that went unrecorded were likely present. The donor tested CMV seronegative, placing the donor among the approximately 400 seronegative members of the cohort. Every donor gave a peripheral blood sample, and the peripheral blood mononuclear cells from that sample were used for TCR beta sequencing. Genomic DNA was extracted from the blood cell samples with the Qiagen DNeasy Blood Extraction Kit. Overall results and qualifications from the work: In a later genetic analysis, a missense DCLRE1C variant was associated with V-gene and J-gene trimming of TCR beta chains, and the association was replicated in an independent cohort. In an earlier analysis of about 550 of the donors, most TCR beta V segments were observed in productive rearrangements about 87% or about 30% of the time, broadly matching IMGT annotations. The 87-base-pair reads could not distinguish some IMGT-functional V segments, including TRBV6-2 and TRBV6-3, so those segments were excluded. Most TCR sequences were observed very rarely across donors, whereas some public TCRs were present in many individuals. Sequencing depth was assumed to be roughly uniform across donors in the presence/absence analyses, though that assumption may not hold. When HLA alleles, especially DR and DQ, strongly co-occurred, attributing TCR associations to individual alleles was difficult. The only immune exposure information available for the cohort was CMV serostatus. Because HLA typing was unavailable for some donors at each locus, only the typed subset was used in association tests. Three of the identified cytomegalovirus-associated TCR beta chains were confirmed in vitro to be specific for cytomegalovirus antigens. A further reported finding was that TCR beta sequences accurately predicted the HLA-A and HLA-B alleles for most subjects in the first cohort. In this cohort, only TCR beta chains were sequenced, and detectable features were limited by the absence of alpha or paired-chain data. The study listed 150 to 200 TCR beta chains as associated with cytomegalovirus. According to the authors, the approach could potentially be generalized to other disease states and immunological phenotypes. According to a later analysis, TCR association rates differed among HLA loci, with DRB1 alleles showing the most associated TCRs and HLA-C alleles showing the fewest. A group of highly shared sequence variants was considered likely to be a technical artifact of the sequencing pipeline. In a later analysis, most CMV-associated TCR beta chains were found to appear HLA-restricted, with HLA associations seemingly driven largely by CMV exposure. Correlated functional status among segregating V segments might reflect linkage disequilibrium, but an unknown experimental factor could not be ruled out. A later genetic analysis reported fewer N-insertions in productive TCRs among donors in an Asian-associated ancestry cluster than the roughly 720-donor mean. Compared with equally common non-associated chains, HLA-associated TCR beta chains in a later analysis were more clonally expanded and had lower generation probabilities. Cytomegalovirus status was reported to be diagnosed by the classifier with high specificity and sensitivity in both the original and validation cohorts. At a false discovery rate of 0.05, a later analysis linked roughly 17,000 TCR beta sequences to specific HLA alleles. A later analysis reported that several top co-occurrence clusters appeared linked to parvovirus B19, influenza, CMV and Epstein-Barr virus. Roughly 15 rarely observed V segments, including chromosome 9 orphons, were excluded from the earlier analysis of just under 600 of the donors because counts were too low.

The library was generated by the immunoSEQ multiplex PCR assay. A mixture of 60 forward primers for TCR Vbeta segments and 13 reverse primers for TCR Jbeta segments was used in the multiplex PCR. A multiplex PCR assay on genomic DNA amplified the CDR3 region of rearranged TCR beta genes. On the Illumina HiSeq System, the amplified TCR beta libraries were sequenced as 87-base-pair reads. Per the authors' processing: A later analysis tallied roughly 80 million unique TCR beta chains across the 700 or so repertoires, and 10 million to 11 million of those chains were shared by two or more donors. Raw reads were error-corrected and collapsed into unique sequences with a nearest-neighbor algorithm that merged closely related sequences to remove PCR and sequencing errors. To assign V, D and J gene segments, CDR3 sequences were aligned to IMGT reference sequences. For a sequence to be retained, a match of at least six nucleotides to both a V gene segment and a J gene segment was required. Rearrangements were called productive when the CDR3 lacked stop codons and stayed in frame with V and J; all others were non-productive. Following IMGT convention, CDR3 was defined as the stretch from the second conserved V-encoded cysteine up to the conserved J-encoded phenylalanine. The earlier analysis of roughly 590 of the donors excluded any sequence lacking an unambiguous match to a single V gene segment. An earlier analysis of 587 of the donors called V segments functional above 56.7% productive rearrangements and segregating when the between-donor standard deviation exceeded 5%. A statistical classification framework was developed to diagnose cytomegalovirus status using the catalog of TCR beta chain sequences. In a later analysis, TCR nucleotide sequences were compared against IMGT/GENE-DB human TR gene sequences so that V and J genes could be assigned. A later analysis assigned CDR3 sequences and most-parsimonious VDJ recombination scenarios with the TCRdist pipeline. A later analysis defined each TCR beta chain by its CDR3 amino acid sequence plus V-gene family, and excluded reads lacking a unique V-gene family. To address suspected cross-contamination and a sequencing artifact, a later analysis removed around 590 highly shared, low-generation-probability nucleotide sequences. For each public chain, a later analysis derived a clonal expansion index from normalized ranks of inferred template counts within each repertoire. A later analysis computed generation probabilities with a VDJ recombination model fitted to out-of-frame rearrangements, and checked the results against IGoR. A later analysis scored TCR-TCR, TCR-HLA and TCR-CMV co-occurrence with hypergeometric tests, applying a repertoire-size bias correction to TCR pairs. False discovery rates were estimated in a later analysis by permuting HLA or CMV assignments 20 times. In a later analysis, co-occurring TCRs were grouped using DBSCAN, with TCRdist sequence similarity added in when clustering inside HLA-allele-positive subsets. For co-occurrence clustering, repertoires with fewer than 30,000 or more than 120,000 public chains were excluded, along with five repertoires with anomalous nucleotide sharing. The clones in this table, taken by TCRdb from immuneACCESS, are in-frame only. Not every clone is retained; where verified, under half of the shortfall comes from an unresolved V gene, and the cause of the rest is unknown. V and J calls and clone size are as listed in that table; D and trimming were resolved from the DNA. The sample table lists over 150,000 clones, approximately 79% of them with a count of one. Clones ranked in the top ten supply 1.6% of the sample.

Turning to this clone: This receptor's antigen is unknown. No quality values exist for individual bases; no much larger clone is one base distant.

Measured from the cysteine to the phenylalanine, the CDR3 is 17 residues long. Only the CDR3 region is kept as DNA, spanning 51 bases read in frame from base 1. As encoded in the germline V gene (reference sequence), CDR1 is LNHDA while CDR2 is SQIVND. A distance of 16 bases separates the germline ends of V and J, which lose 4 bases and 0 bases respectively. The source material was PBMCs. The chain is made from TRBV19 and TRBJ1-3; possibly the D gene is TRBD1, per 5 matching bases. The receptor's source is a woman between 18 and 29 years old in good health and CMV-seronegative. The DNA is as follows: TGTGCCAGTAGTAACCGACAGTTCCACCTCTCTGGAAACACCATATATTTT. Translated, it reads CASSNRQFHLSGNTIYF.